This T cell receptor (beta chain) came from a study of OX40 agonist ivuxolimab in advanced cancers. This clone has a single count. TCRdb's table, derived via immunoSEQ multiplex PCR, lists solely in-frame clones and lacks some. The table includes about 80,000 clones, 85% to 95% detected once. Germline V gene lookup returns CDR1 SGHRS and CDR2 YFSETQ. Deletions cut 5 bases from V and 5 bases from J, with 10 bases between. The CDR3 is 13 residues long. This receptor was identified in an adult with an advanced solid tumor such as melanoma, head and neck, liver or kidney cancer. Sequenced material: CD4+ or CD8+ T cells sorted from blood, taken in a trial of the OX40 agonist ivuxolimab. The gene calls are TRBV5-1 and TRBJ2-2, with D unresolved. CDR3 bases: TGCGCCAGCAGGGGTTATCGGACCGGGGAGCTGTTTTTT. This sequence encodes CASRGYRTGELFF.